The rows below give T cell receptor beta chains drawn from one sample of a study of blood T cell repertoires in COVID-19. Generated by immunoSEQ multiplex PCR, the TCRdb table keeps only in-frame clones and is missing some. The sample yields approximately 160,000 clones, approximately 79% seen once. Source material: PBMCs or T cells enriched from blood (not recorded which). Every receptor here comes from a middle-aged man who had recovered from COVID-19. Each CDR3 is given with its conserved first and last residue. The D gene is left open where the match is weak. The size entry is marked missing in some rows and otherwise reads once, few, many or a size class.

v_gene: TRBV7-2; abundance: -; j_gene: TRBJ1-1; d_gene: -; CDR3nt: TGTGCCAGCAGCTTAGTCGCAGGGCTGAACACTGAAGCTTTCTTT; CDR3aa: CASSLVAGLNTEAFF
v_gene: TRBV6-5; abundance: -; j_gene: TRBJ1-4; d_gene: -; CDR3nt: TGTGCCAGCAGTTACTCGCACTCTAATGAAAAACTGTTTTTT; CDR3aa: CASSYSHSNEKLFF
v_gene: TRBV9; abundance: -; j_gene: TRBJ1-2; d_gene: TRBD1; CDR3nt: TGTGCCAGCAGACGACAGGGGGCGATTAACTATGGCTACACCTTC; CDR3aa: CASRRQGAINYGYTF
v_gene: TRBV7-8; abundance: -; j_gene: TRBJ2-7; d_gene: -; CDR3nt: TGTGCCAGCAGCTTAGTGCCGACAGCCCAATCCTACGAGCAGTACTTC; CDR3aa: CASSLVPTAQSYEQYF
v_gene: TRBV6-5; abundance: -; j_gene: TRBJ2-5; d_gene: TRBD2; CDR3nt: TGTGCCAGCAGGGGACTAGCGGGGGGAGAGACCCAGTACTTC; CDR3aa: CASRGLAGGETQYF
v_gene: TRBV7-6; abundance: -; j_gene: TRBJ2-1; d_gene: TRBD1; CDR3nt: TGTGCCAGCAGCCGCGGGGACAGGGGGCTAGCGAGCAGCCAGCAGTTCTTC; CDR3aa: CASSRGDRGLASSQQFF
v_gene: TRBV10-3; abundance: -; j_gene: TRBJ2-5; d_gene: -; CDR3nt: TGTGCCATCAGTGCAGGGTTCGAAGAACAAGAGACCCAGTACTTC; CDR3aa: CAISAGFEEQETQYF
v_gene: TRBV18; abundance: -; j_gene: TRBJ2-6; d_gene: -; CDR3nt: TGTGCCAGCTCACCAAAGGGGAGGCAAATCTCTGGGGCCAACGTCCTGACTTTC; CDR3aa: CASSPKGRQISGANVLTF
v_gene: TRBV7-3; abundance: once; j_gene: TRBJ2-3; d_gene: -; CDR3nt: TGTGCCAGCAGCTTATTTAGAAGAGGCGCAGATACGCAGTATTTT; CDR3aa: CASSLFRRGADTQYF
v_gene: TRBV23-1; abundance: -; j_gene: TRBJ1-1; d_gene: -; CDR3nt: TGCGCCAGCAGTCATACTGGCATAGGGGCCCTAGAAAAGAACACTGAAGCTTTCTTT; CDR3aa: CASSHTGIGALEKNTEAFF
v_gene: TRBV5-1; abundance: -; j_gene: TRBJ2-1; d_gene: TRBD1; CDR3nt: TGCGCCAGCAGCTGGGACAGGGTCAATGAGCAGTTCTTC; CDR3aa: CASSWDRVNEQFF
v_gene: TRBV13; abundance: -; j_gene: TRBJ1-2; d_gene: -; CDR3nt: TGTGCCAGCAGCTTAGTTGGGGGGACTGCCAACTATGGCTACACCTTC; CDR3aa: CASSLVGGTANYGYTF
v_gene: TRBV9; abundance: -; j_gene: TRBJ1-1; d_gene: TRBD1; CDR3nt: TGTGCCAGCAGCCGAACAACACAGGGGTCGGACACTGAAGCTTTCTTT; CDR3aa: CASSRTTQGSDTEAFF
v_gene: TRBV4-1; abundance: few; j_gene: TRBJ2-4; d_gene: TRBD1; CDR3nt: TGCGCCAGCAGCCAAGGGGGACAGGGGGCTTTCGGAGACATTCAGTACTTC; CDR3aa: CASSQGGQGAFGDIQYF
v_gene: TRBV5-8; abundance: -; j_gene: TRBJ1-2; d_gene: -; CDR3nt: TGTGCCAGCAGAATTTATCGGAGCTATGGCTACACCTTC; CDR3aa: CASRIYRSYGYTF
v_gene: TRBV7-3; abundance: -; j_gene: TRBJ2-1; d_gene: TRBD2; CDR3nt: TGTGCCAGCAGCTCCCCCGGGACTAGCGGGGGCGTTTACAATGAGCAGTTCTTC; CDR3aa: CASSSPGTSGGVYNEQFF
v_gene: TRBV7-9; abundance: -; j_gene: TRBJ2-3; d_gene: -; CDR3nt: TGTGCCAGCAGCTTAAGTTCTAGCGCAGATACGCAGTATTTT; CDR3aa: CASSLSSSADTQYF
v_gene: TRBV18; abundance: -; j_gene: TRBJ1-6; d_gene: -; CDR3nt: TGTGCCAGCTCTCTCACAGGGAACCGAAACTCACCCCTCCACTTT; CDR3aa: CASSLTGNRNSPLHF
v_gene: TRBV7-2; abundance: once; j_gene: TRBJ1-1; d_gene: -; CDR3nt: TGTGCCAGCAGCTTAATATCGTCTGAAGCTTTCTTT; CDR3aa: CASSLISSEAFF
v_gene: TRBV7-2; abundance: -; j_gene: TRBJ2-7; d_gene: -; CDR3nt: TGTGCCAGCAGCTTAGGGGCGGGGCAGGGCTACGAGCAGTACTTC; CDR3aa: CASSLGAGQGYEQYF
v_gene: TRBV5-1; abundance: few; j_gene: TRBJ1-2; d_gene: -; CDR3nt: TGCGCCAGCAGCTTGGGCCCCAGACTTAACTATGGCTACACCTTC; CDR3aa: CASSLGPRLNYGYTF
v_gene: TRBV7-9; abundance: -; j_gene: TRBJ2-4; d_gene: TRBD1; CDR3nt: TGTGCCAGCAGCTTGATCGGACAGGGATACATTCAGTACTTC; CDR3aa: CASSLIGQGYIQYF
v_gene: TRBV5-5; abundance: -; j_gene: TRBJ2-7; d_gene: -; CDR3nt: TGTGCCAGCAGCTCCACAGGGCAAAAATACTCCTACGAGCAGTACTTC; CDR3aa: CASSSTGQKYSYEQYF
v_gene: TRBV5-5; abundance: few; j_gene: TRBJ1-1; d_gene: -; CDR3nt: TGTGCCAGCAGCTTCACAGGGAACACTGAAGCTTTCTTT; CDR3aa: CASSFTGNTEAFF